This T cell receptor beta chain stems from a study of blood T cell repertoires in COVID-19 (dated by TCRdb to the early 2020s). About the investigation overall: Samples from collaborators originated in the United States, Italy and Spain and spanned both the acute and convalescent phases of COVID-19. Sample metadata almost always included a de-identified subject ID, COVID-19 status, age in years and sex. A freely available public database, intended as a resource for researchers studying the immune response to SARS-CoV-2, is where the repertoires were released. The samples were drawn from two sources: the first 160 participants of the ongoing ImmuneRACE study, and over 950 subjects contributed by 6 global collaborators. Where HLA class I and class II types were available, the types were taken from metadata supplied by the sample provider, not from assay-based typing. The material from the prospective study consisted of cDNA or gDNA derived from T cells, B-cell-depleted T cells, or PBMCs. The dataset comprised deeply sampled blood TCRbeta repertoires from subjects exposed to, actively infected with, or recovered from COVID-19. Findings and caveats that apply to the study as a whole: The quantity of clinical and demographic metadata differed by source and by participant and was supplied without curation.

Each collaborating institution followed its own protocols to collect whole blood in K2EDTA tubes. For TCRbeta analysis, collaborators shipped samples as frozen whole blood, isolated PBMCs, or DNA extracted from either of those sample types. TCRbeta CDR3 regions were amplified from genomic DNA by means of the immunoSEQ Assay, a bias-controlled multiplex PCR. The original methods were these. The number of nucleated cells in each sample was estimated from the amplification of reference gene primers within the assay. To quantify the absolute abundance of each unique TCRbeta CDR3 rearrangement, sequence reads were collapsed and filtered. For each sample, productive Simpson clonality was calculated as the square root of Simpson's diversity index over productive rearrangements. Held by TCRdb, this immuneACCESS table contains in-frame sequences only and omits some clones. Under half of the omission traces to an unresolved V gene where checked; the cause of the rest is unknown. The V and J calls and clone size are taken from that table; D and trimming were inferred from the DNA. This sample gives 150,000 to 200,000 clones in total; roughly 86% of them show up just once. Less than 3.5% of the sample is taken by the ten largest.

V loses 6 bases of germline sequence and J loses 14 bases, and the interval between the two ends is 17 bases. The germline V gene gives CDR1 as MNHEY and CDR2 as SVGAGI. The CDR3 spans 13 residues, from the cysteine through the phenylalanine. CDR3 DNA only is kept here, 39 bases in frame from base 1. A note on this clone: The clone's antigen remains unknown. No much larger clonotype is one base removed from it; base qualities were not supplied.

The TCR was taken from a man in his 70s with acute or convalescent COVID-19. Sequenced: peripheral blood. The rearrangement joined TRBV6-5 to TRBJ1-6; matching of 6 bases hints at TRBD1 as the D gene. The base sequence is TGTGCCAGCAGATCCTCACAGGGCAGGGCCCTCCACTTT. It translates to CASRSSQGRALHF.